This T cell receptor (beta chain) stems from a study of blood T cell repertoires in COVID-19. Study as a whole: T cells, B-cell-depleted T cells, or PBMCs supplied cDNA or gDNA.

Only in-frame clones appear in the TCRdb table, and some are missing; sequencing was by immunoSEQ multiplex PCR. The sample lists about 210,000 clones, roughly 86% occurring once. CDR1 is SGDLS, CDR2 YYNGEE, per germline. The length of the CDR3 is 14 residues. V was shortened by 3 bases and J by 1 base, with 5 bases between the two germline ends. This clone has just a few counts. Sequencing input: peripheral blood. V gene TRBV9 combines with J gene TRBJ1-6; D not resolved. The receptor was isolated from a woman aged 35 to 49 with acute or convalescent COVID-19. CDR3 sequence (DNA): TGTGCCAGCAGCGGGAGGTCCTATAATTCACCCCTCCACTTT. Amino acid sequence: CASSGRSYNSPLHF.